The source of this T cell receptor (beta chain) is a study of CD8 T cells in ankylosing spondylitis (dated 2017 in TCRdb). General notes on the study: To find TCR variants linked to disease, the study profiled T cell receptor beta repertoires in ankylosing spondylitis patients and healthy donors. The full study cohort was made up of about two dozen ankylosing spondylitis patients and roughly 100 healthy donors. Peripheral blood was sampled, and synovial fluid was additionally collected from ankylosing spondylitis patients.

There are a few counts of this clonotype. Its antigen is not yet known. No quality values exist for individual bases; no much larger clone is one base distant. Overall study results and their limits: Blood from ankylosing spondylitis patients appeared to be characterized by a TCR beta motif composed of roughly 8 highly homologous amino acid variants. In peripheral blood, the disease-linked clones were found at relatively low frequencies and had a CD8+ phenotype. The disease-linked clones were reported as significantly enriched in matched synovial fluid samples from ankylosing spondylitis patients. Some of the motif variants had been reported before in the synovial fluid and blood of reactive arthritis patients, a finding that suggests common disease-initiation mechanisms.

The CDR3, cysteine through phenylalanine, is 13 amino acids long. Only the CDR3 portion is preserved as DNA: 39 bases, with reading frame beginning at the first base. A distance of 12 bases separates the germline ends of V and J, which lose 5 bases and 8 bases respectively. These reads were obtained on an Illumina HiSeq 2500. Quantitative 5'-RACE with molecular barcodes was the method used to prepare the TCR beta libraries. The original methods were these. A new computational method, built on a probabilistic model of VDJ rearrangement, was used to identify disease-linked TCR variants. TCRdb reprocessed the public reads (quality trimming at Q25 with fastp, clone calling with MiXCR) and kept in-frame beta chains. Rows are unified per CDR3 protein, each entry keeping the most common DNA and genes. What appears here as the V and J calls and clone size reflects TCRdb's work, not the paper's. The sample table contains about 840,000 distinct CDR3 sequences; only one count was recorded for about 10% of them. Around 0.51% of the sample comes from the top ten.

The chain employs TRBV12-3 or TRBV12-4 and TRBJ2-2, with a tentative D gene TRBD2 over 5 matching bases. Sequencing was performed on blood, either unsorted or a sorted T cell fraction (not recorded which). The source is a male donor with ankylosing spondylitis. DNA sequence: TGTGCCAGCAGTACCAGGAGGAGAGGGGAGCTGTTTTTT. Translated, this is CASSTRRRGELFF.